This TCR beta chain originates from a study of T cells in Graves' hyperthyroidism and ophthalmopathy. Study context: Before treatment of any kind, peripheral blood was taken at initial diagnosis.

Researchers defined stable Graves' hyperthyroidism as no ophthalmopathy progression within 18 months. Extraction of PBMCs used 8.5 to 10 ml of fresh peripheral blood. RNA transcripts gave rise to amplified TCR beta CDR3 regions. In the first-round RT-PCR of the TCR CDR3, the HTBI primer set was used. TCRdb processed the multiplex PCR reads anew with MiXCR; each CDR3 protein has one entry. The table has fewer than 800,000 distinct CDR3 sequences, around 17% seen once; the top ten hold 8.4%. Study-wide results and limits: A model of 13 V-J pairs discriminated ophthalmopathy from stable hyperthyroidism.

This clonotype was counted many times. What it binds is unknown. Sequencing input: blood. The origin of this receptor is a man between 18 and 29 years old with Graves' hyperthyroidism.

The CDR3 region has the DNA TGTGCCAGTCGAGGGGACGCCTCCTACAATGAGCAGTTCTTC. Translated, it gives CASRGDASYNEQFF. This chain connects TRBV12-3 or TRBV12-4 to TRBJ2-1; perhaps D is TRBD1 or TRBD2 (5 bases each). This CDR3 is 14 amino acids long. V lost 9 bases, J lost 0 bases, and 12 bases lay in between.